Below, 31 T cell receptor beta chains from the same sample are listed, as sequenced in a study of cytomegalovirus exposure and HLA in healthy donors. PCR was performed using 60 Vbeta and 13 Jbeta primers. The table came from immunoSEQ multiplex PCR; TCRdb's copy has only in-frame clones and leaves some out. The sample has around 200,000 clones; around four fifths are singletons. Specimen: PBMCs. These TCRs come from a woman aged 55 to 70 in good health and CMV-seropositive.

The chain has TRBV11-2 and TRBJ1-4; possible D gene TRBD1, 5 bases. Looked up from germline, CDR1 is SGHAT and CDR2 is FQNNGV. This CDR3 is built from 15 residues. Deletions cut 1 base from V and 2 bases from J, with 8 bases between. DNA for the CDR3: TGTGCCAGCAGCTTAGGACAGAATACTAATGAAAAACTGTTTTTT. It translates to CASSLGQNTNEKLFF.

This chain joins TRBV14 and TRBJ2-7; 14 bases line up with TRBD2. The CDR3 length is 16 residues. Germline CDR1 and CDR2: SGHDN and FVKESK. V was clipped by 4 bases and J by 2 bases; unmatched bases: 4. The CDR3 DNA is TGTGCCAGCAGCCTGGGACTAGCGGGGGAACCCTACGAGCAGTACTTC. It encodes CASSLGLAGEPYEQYF.

Worth noting for this clone: The sample carries other DNA sequences with the same CDR3. V usage is TRBV28 and J usage is TRBJ2-7, with unresolved D. CDR1 is MDHEN and CDR2 is SYDVKM in the germline V gene. V lost 4 bases and J 3 bases, leaving 4 bases between the germline ends. This CDR3 contains 11 residues. CDR3 region: CASSSFYEQYF. The CDR3 DNA follows: TGTGCCAGCAGTTCCTTCTACGAGCAGTACTTC. Filled out from reference TRBV28 and TRBJ2-7, the complete variable domain reads DVKVTQSSRYLVKRTGEKVFLECVQDMDHENMFWYRQDPGLGLRLIYFSYDVKMKEKGDIPEGYSVSREKKERFSLILESASTNQTSMYLCASSSFYEQYFGPGTRLTVT.

The rearrangement joins TRBV19 to TRBJ2-7; tentatively, D is TRBD1 (6 bases). The CDR3 totals 14 residues. Germline V gene sequence: CDR1 LNHDA, CDR2 SQIVND (reference sequence). V lost 5 bases and J lost 0, with 11 bases in between. The CDR3 here is CASSGRRGSYEQYF. The CDR3 DNA reads as TGTGCCAGTAGTGGTCGCAGGGGCTCCTACGAGCAGTACTTC.

In regard to this clone: Its ends do not fully match the called genes, so a read error is possible. For the CDR3, the DNA is TGTGCCAGTAGTATCGAATGGTCCCTTACTGGGGCCAACGGCCTGACTTTC. Its protein is CASSIEWSLTGANGLTF. The V and J genes are TRBV19 and TRBJ2-6, with TRBD1 as a possible D gene (5 bases). Germline assignment: CDR1 LNHDA and CDR2 SQIVND (reference sequence). This CDR3 comprises 17 residues.

In this sample, this clone turned up a few times. The chain recombines TRBV5-4 with TRBJ2-3; 10 bases map to TRBD1. V trimming: 3 bases; J trimming: 2 bases; junction bases outside the gene matches: 3. Germline V lookup: CDR1 SGHNT, CDR2 YYREEE (reference sequence). CDR3 size: 15 residues. CDR3 in DNA: TGTGCCAGCAGCTCGGGACAGGGGCCCACAGATACGCAGTATTTT. Amino acids: CASSSGQGPTDTQYF.

The chain has TRBV28 and TRBJ1-2; tentative D call: TRBD1 (5 bases). Trimming shortened V by 6 bases and J by 7 bases, and 12 bases separated the two germline ends. The CDR3 consists of 12 residues. The germline gives CDR1 MDHEN, CDR2 SYDVKM. CDR3 sequence: CASRSQGPGYTF. CDR3 sequence (DNA): TGTGCCAGCAGGTCCCAGGGTCCTGGCTACACCTTC.

V gene TRBV7-9 combines with J gene TRBJ1-4, with 9 bases matching TRBD1. Germline-derived CDR1 and CDR2 are SEHNR and FQNEAQ (reference sequence). V shed 3 bases and J 7 bases; nucleotides not matched to a gene: 3. CDR3 length equals 14 residues. CDR3 in DNA: TGTGCCAGCAGCTTCACAGGGGGCGGTGAAAAACTGTTTTTT. Its protein is CASSFTGGGEKLFF. Looking up the rest from reference TRBV7-9 and TRBJ1-4 gives the full variable domain: DTGVSQNPRHKITKRGQNVTFRCDPISEHNRLYWYRQTLGQGPEFLTYFQNEAQLEKSRLLSDRFSAERPKGSFSTLEIQRTEQGDSAMYLCASSFTGGGEKLFFGSGTQLSVL.

The genes are TRBV5-1 and TRBJ1-6, with a tentative D call TRBD1 (6 bases). Germline values: CDR1 SGHRS, CDR2 YFSETQ. CDR3 length: 14 residues. V lost 2 bases and J 7 bases, leaving 10 bases between the germline ends. The CDR3 here is CASSFDRSNSPLHF. For the CDR3, the DNA is TGCGCCAGCAGCTTCGACAGGTCGAATTCACCCCTCCACTTT.

The genes are TRBV5-1 and TRBJ1-3, with 11 bases identical to TRBD1. From germline, CDR1 is SGHRS and CDR2 YFSETQ. V shed 4 bases, J shed 2 bases, and the junction held 5 bases outside the gene matches. The CDR3 loop spans 16 amino acids. The CDR3 DNA reads TGCGCCAGCAGCGAAGGACAGGGGGCAGCTGGAAACACCATATATTTT. Amino acid sequence: CASSEGQGAAGNTIYF.

The rearrangement joins TRBV7-2 to TRBJ2-1; possible D gene TRBD2, 5 bases. V was cut by 3 bases and J by 5 bases, with 11 bases left in between. The germline CDR1 and CDR2 sequences are SGHTA and FQGNSA. The CDR3 totals 14 residues. CDR3 sequence (DNA): TGTGCCAGCAGCTTTGCTAGCCCGAACAATGAGCAGTTCTTC. Its translation: CASSFASPNNEQFF.

The chain employs TRBV7-8 and TRBJ2-1, with 7 positions matching TRBD2. Trimming cost V 1 base and J 4 bases; bases outside gene matches: 7. CDR3 size: 16 residues. Germline CDR1 is SGHVS and CDR2 is FQNEAQ. The CDR3 loop reads CASSLGASGFYNEQFF. Here the CDR3 DNA reads TGTGCCAGCAGCTTAGGAGCTAGCGGCTTTTACAATGAGCAGTTCTTC.

The CDR3 loop reads CASSLTPLAGVETQYF. In DNA form, the CDR3 reads TGCGCCAGCAGCTTAACTCCACTAGCGGGAGTTGAGACCCAGTACTTC. This chain joins TRBV5-1 and TRBJ2-5; 11 nucleotides line up with TRBD2. The germline gives CDR1 SGHRS, CDR2 YFSETQ. The length of the CDR3 is 16 residues. The trim removed 2 bases at V and 5 bases at J, leaving 8 bases unmatched. Combining the CDR3 with reference TRBV5-1 and TRBJ2-5 gives the whole variable domain KAGVTQTPRYLIKTRGQQVTLSCSPISGHRSVSWYQQTPGQGLQFLFEYFSETQRNKGNFPGRFSGRQFSNSRSEMNVSTLELGDSALYLCASSLTPLAGVETQYFGPGTRLLVL.

This clone was seen only a few times. Germline and junction disagree at one end, which may indicate a read error. This sequence joins TRBV20-1 and TRBJ2-7; perhaps TRBD2 as D (5 bases). The germline V gene encodes CDR1 DFQATT and CDR2 SNEGSKA (reference sequence). The CDR3 sequence is 11 residues long. This chain's CDR3 is CSARASGLEYF. CDR3 nucleotide sequence: TGCAGTGCCAGAGCCTCCGGACTCGAGTACTTC.

The J gene is TRBJ1-2, the V gene TRBV7-8; possible D gene TRBD1, 5 bases. CDR3 length: 16 residues. The germline CDR1 and CDR2 sequences are SGHVS and FQNEAQ. V lost 1 base and J 7 bases, leaving 19 bases between the germline ends. The CDR3 DNA reads TGTGCCAGCAGCTTAGGGGTACAGGAAAATTGGGCTGGCTACACCTTC. This codes for CASSLGVQENWAGYTF.

The chain links TRBV27 to TRBJ2-5, with D maybe TRBD2 (6 bases). Per germline, CDR1 MNHEY and CDR2 SMNVEV (reference sequence). CDR3 length: 15 amino acids. V lost 5 bases to trimming and J lost 5 bases, with 18 bases between them. The CDR3 nucleotides are TGTGCCAGCAGTCCCGGTCCTAGCGTGATGGAGACCCAGTACTTC. Amino acid sequence: CASSPGPSVMETQYF.

This clone has only a few counts. V and J are TRBV27 and TRBJ2-5; TRBD2 matches at 9 bases. The V gene end was trimmed by 3 bases and the J gene end by 3 bases; junction bases not matched to a gene: 8. This CDR3 contains 16 residues. Germline V gives CDR1 MNHEY, CDR2 SMNVEV (reference sequence). Written as DNA, the CDR3 is TGTGCCAGCAGTTTCACCGGACTAGCGCCTAAAGAGACCCAGTACTTC. Residues: CASSFTGLAPKETQYF.

The rearrangement joins TRBV6-5 to TRBJ1-1; D is perhaps TRBD1 (6 bases). This CDR3 is 13 amino acids long. Germline V gives CDR1 MNHEY, CDR2 SVGAGI. V was clipped by 6 bases and J by 3 bases, with 11 bases between them. The CDR3 coding sequence is TGTGCCAGCAGAAGCGGGACACACACTGAAGCTTTCTTT. Protein product: CASRSGTHTEAFF.

The genes are TRBV9 and TRBJ2-2; 8 nucleotides line up with TRBD1. V lost 4 bases to trimming and J lost 2 bases; unmatched junction nucleotides: 4. The CDR3 contains 15 residues. CDR1 is SGDLS and CDR2 is YYNGEE in the germline V gene. CDR3 sequence (DNA): TGTGCCAGCAGCTTCAGGGGGCCTAACACCGGGGAGCTGTTTTTT. Protein: CASSFRGPNTGELFF.

The V and J genes are TRBV6-5 and TRBJ1-1; D gene unclear. The germline gives CDR1 MNHEY, CDR2 SVGAGI. V was clipped by 2 bases and J by 3 bases, with 4 bases between them. The CDR3 length is 12 residues. The CDR3 region is CASSYGHTEAFF. The CDR3 region has the DNA TGTGCCAGCAGTTACGGCCACACTGAAGCTTTCTTT.

The chain has TRBV7-2 and TRBJ2-7, with 7 bases identical to TRBD1. Germline V gives CDR1 SGHTA, CDR2 FQGNSA. The length of the CDR3 is 15 residues. After removal of 0 bases from V and 2 bases from J, the junction contained 4 bases not matched to a gene. CDR3 sequence reads: CASSLAGQRTYEQYF. CDR3 in DNA: TGTGCCAGCAGCTTAGCGGGACAGCGTACCTACGAGCAGTACTTC. Full variable domain (missing parts from reference TRBV7-2 and TRBJ2-7): GAGVSQSPSNKVTEKGKDVELRCDPISGHTALYWYRQSLGQGLEFLIYFQGNSAPDKSGLPSDRFSAERTGGSVSTLTIQRTQQEDSAVYLCASSLAGQRTYEQYFGPGTRLTVT.

This clone was seen a handful of times. The V gene is TRBV14, the J gene TRBJ2-3; a weak D match, TRBD2 (5 bases). Germline CDR1 reads SGHDN; CDR2 reads FVKESK. V lost 0 bases, J lost 14 bases, and 18 bases lay in between. CDR3 length equals 14 residues. CDR3 sequence reads: CASSQDARTLGRYF. As DNA, the CDR3 is TGTGCCAGCAGCCAAGACGCAAGAACACTTGGGAGGTATTTT.

The chain uses TRBV6-5 and TRBJ1-6; TRBD1 matches at 7 bases. V was clipped by 0 bases and J by 9 bases; unmatched bases: 5. From germline, CDR1 is MNHEY and CDR2 SVGAGI. This CDR3 region has 15 residues. CDR3 loop: CASSYSQGEFSPLHF. The CDR3 DNA follows: TGTGCCAGCAGTTACTCGCAGGGGGAATTTTCACCCCTCCACTTT.

A remark on this clone: The sample has other DNA sequences that encode this CDR3 too. The V gene is TRBV9, the J gene TRBJ2-7, with TRBD1 identical over 10 bases. In germline, CDR1 is SGDLS, CDR2 YYNGEE. V dropped 0 bases and J dropped 4; count of bases not matched to a gene: 1. There are 14 residues in the CDR3. The CDR3 loop is CASSVGGQGYEQYF. The CDR3 bases are TGTGCCAGCAGCGTAGGGGGACAGGGGTACGAGCAGTACTTC.

As to this clone: The same CDR3 arises from other DNA sequences in this sample as well. The gene calls are TRBV2 and TRBJ2-7; 8 bases agree with TRBD1. The V and J ends lost 4 bases and 2 bases, in that order; junction bases with no gene match: 1. CDR1 SNHLY and CDR2 FYNNEI come from the germline V gene. The CDR3 spans 13 residues. The CDR3 reads CASSVQGAYEQYF. The DNA of the CDR3 is TGTGCCAGCAGTGTACAGGGGGCCTACGAGCAGTACTTC.

The J gene is TRBJ1-3, the V gene TRBV6-5; 7 positions agree with TRBD1. This CDR3 region has 14 residues. Germline CDR1 reads MNHEY; CDR2 reads SVGAGI. J gave up 3 bases and V 7 bases, and 6 bases lay outside the gene matches. This CDR3 reads CASTPGTVGNTIYF. Here the CDR3 DNA reads TGTGCCAGCACCCCGGGGACAGTTGGAAACACCATATATTTT.

The chain combines TRBV7-9 with TRBJ2-7; maybe TRBD2 (6 bases). The V end was cut by 4 bases, the J end by 4 bases, with 8 bases between. This CDR3 contains 12 residues. The germline V gene has CDR1 SEHNR and CDR2 FQNEAQ (reference sequence). CDR3 sequence (DNA): TGTGCCAGCAGCTCTGGGACTTACGAGCAGTACTTC. Protein sequence: CASSSGTYEQYF.

The chain carries TRBV7-9 and TRBJ2-7; 9 bases are a match to TRBD1. Germline trimming cut 2 bases from V and 2 bases from J; bases unmatched to any gene: 4. The germline V gene has CDR1 SEHNR and CDR2 FQNEAQ (reference sequence). This CDR3 contains 15 residues. The CDR3 DNA reads as TGTGCCAGCAGCTTAAGGGGACAGGGAACCTACGAGCAGTACTTC. It yields the protein CASSLRGQGTYEQYF.

V is TRBV27 and J is TRBJ2-5; a weak D match, TRBD1 (5 bases). Germline-derived CDR1 and CDR2 are MNHEY and SMNVEV (reference sequence). The ends were cut back, 5 bases at V and 5 bases at J, with 12 bases in the middle. The CDR3 loop spans 13 amino acids. CDR3 bases: TGTGCCAGCAGTATCAGGGCCTGGGAGACCCAGTACTTC. Translated, it gives CASSIRAWETQYF.

The chain employs TRBV19 and TRBJ1-2; the match to TRBD1 covers 7 bases. The CDR3 totals 11 residues. V trimming: 5 bases; J trimming: 12 bases; junction bases outside the gene matches: 6. Germline assignment: CDR1 LNHDA and CDR2 SQIVND (reference sequence). CDR3 DNA: TGTGCCAGTAGTTCGGGACAGCTGGACACCTTC. Protein product: CASSSGQLDTF.

V usage is TRBV6-5 and J usage is TRBJ2-7, with D maybe TRBD1 (7 bases). V was clipped by 10 bases and J by 7 bases, with 20 bases between them. Germline V lookup: CDR1 MNHEY, CDR2 SVGAGI. The CDR3 totals 13 residues. The CDR3 loop reads CAISQGGDGEQYF. Written as DNA, the CDR3 is TGTGCCATTAGTCAGGGGGGAGATGGAGAGCAGTACTTC.